The source of this T cell receptor beta chain is a study of PD-1 blockade in classical Hodgkin lymphoma. Study observations and caveats: As was reported, newly diagnosed patients showed lower baseline TCR diversity than healthy donors did.

Produced via immunoSEQ multiplex PCR; TCRdb's table is partial and in-frame only. Among about 60,000 clones listed, approximately 90% were seen once. Concerning this clone itself: The target antigen is unknown.

CDR1 and CDR2 (germline): PRHDT, FYEKMQ (reference sequence). This CDR3 comprises 14 residues. Time point described: cycle 4 day 1 (C4D1), after 6 weeks of nivolumab. Relapse was seen in all patients after autologous stem cell transplantation, and brentuximab vedotin exposure was variable. The V and J genes are TRBV13 and TRBJ2-1, with 8 bases lining up with TRBD2. This specimen was peripheral blood mononuclear cells (PBMCs), taken before the fourth cycle of nivolumab. This receptor was identified in a human donor with classical Hodgkin lymphoma. The CDR3 loop is CATLPSGSYNEQFF. CDR3 DNA: TGTGCGACCCTACCCAGCGGGAGCTACAATGAGCAGTTCTTC.